The subject of this entry is one T cell receptor (beta chain). Its antigen is undetermined. This sample stems from a study of monozygotic twins with inflammatory bowel disease. General study points: Twins with IBD were found to have lower TCRbeta diversity (inverse Simpson) than healthy co-twins.

TCRdb re-called the 5' RACE reads and gives one entry per CDR3 protein, without DNA. The sample data list about 210,000 distinct CDR3 sequences. CDR1 is MNHEY, CDR2 SVGAGI, per germline. This CDR3 has 12 residues. The genes are TRBV6-5 and TRBJ1-1. This TCR was sampled from a human donor with ulcerative colitis or Crohn's disease, or a healthy co-twin of an affected twin (not recorded which). Source material: blood. The CDR3 reads CATEGMNTEAFF.